Shown below are 28 T cell receptor beta chains from a single sample sequenced in a study of blood T cell repertoires in COVID-19 (dated by TCRdb to 2018 to 2020). To prepare the library, the immunoSEQ multiplex PCR assay was applied. TCRdb stores this immuneACCESS table with in-frame sequences only. Part of the clones is absent; in the studies checked, under half of the shortfall reflects unresolved V genes, and no reason is known for the rest. Here the sample has hundreds of thousands of clones; around 82% occur a single time. Of the sample, approximately 9% is held by the ten largest clones. Input material: peripheral blood. These receptors were collected from a human donor in a cohort sampled during active COVID-19.

The genes are TRBV5-4 and TRBJ1-6; D possibly corresponds to TRBD1 (6 bases). Germline-derived CDR1 and CDR2 are SGHNT and YYREEE (reference sequence). This CDR3 is built from 16 residues. V gave up 2 bases and J gave up 6 bases, with 15 bases separating them. CDR3 DNA sequence: TGTGCCAGCAGCTTAGGTGCTGGGGGGGCTAATTCACCCCTCCACTTT. Protein: CASSLGAGGANSPLHF.

This chain uses TRBV7-3 with TRBJ2-3; 10 positions agree with TRBD2. CDR1 and CDR2 (germline): SGHTA, FQGTGA. The CDR3 is 14 amino acids. The ends lost 8 bases at V and 3 bases at J; junction bases unmatched: 5. CDR3 in amino acids: CASASGSGTDTQYF. The CDR3 DNA reads TGTGCCAGCGCTAGCGGGAGTGGAACAGATACGCAGTATTTT.

The V and J genes are TRBV12-3 or TRBV12-4 and TRBJ2-5; D gene ambiguous. This CDR3 comprises 11 residues. Trimming shortened V by 3 bases and J by 6 bases, and 5 bases separated the two germline ends. CDR3: CASSLGQTQYF. CDR3 nucleotide sequence: TGTGCCAGCAGTTTGGGCCAGACCCAGTACTTC.

The rearrangement links TRBV24-1 to TRBJ2-3, with D perhaps matching TRBD2 (6 bases). V lost 6 bases, J lost 2 bases, and 14 bases lay in between. CDR1 is KGHDR, CDR2 SFDVKD, per germline. This CDR3 is 15 amino acids long. CDR3 sequence: CATSPAGGFTDTQYF. In DNA form, the CDR3 reads TGTGCCACCAGTCCCGCTGGGGGGTTCACAGATACGCAGTATTTT.

The chain couples TRBV23-1 to TRBJ2-7; no reliable D call. TRBV23-1 falls under the ORF class, with uncertain function. Trimming took 0 bases from V and 0 from J, leaving 6 bases between them. The CDR3 sequence is 14 residues long. The CDR3: CASSQSPSSYEQYF. The CDR3 nucleotides read TGCGCCAGCAGTCAATCGCCGAGCTCCTACGAGCAGTACTTC.

The V gene is TRBV2, the J gene TRBJ2-1; 7 bases map to TRBD2. V shed 6 bases and J 8 bases; nucleotides not matched to a gene: 10. The germline CDR1 and CDR2 sequences are SNHLY and FYNNEI. The CDR3 sequence is 14 residues long. The CDR3 bases are TGTGCCAGCAGGGACACCGGGACTACTTATGAGCAGTTCTTC. This sequence encodes CASRDTGTTYEQFF.

A single count supports this clone. The chain couples TRBV4-1 to TRBJ1-2; D may be TRBD1 (5 bases). Trimming shortened V by 4 bases and J by 3 bases, and 9 bases separated the two germline ends. The CDR3 sequence is 13 residues long. Per the germline V gene, CDR1 is MGHRA and CDR2 is YSYEKL. The CDR3 bases are TGCGCCAGCAGCCGCGGGACGGACTATGGCTACACCTTC. Its translation: CASSRGTDYGYTF.

This clone was recorded a few times. The J gene is TRBJ1-1, the V gene TRBV3-1 (or the pseudogene TRBV3-2); possible D gene TRBD1, 6 bases. CDR3 length: 15 amino acids. Germline V lookup: CDR1 LGHDT, CDR2 YNNKEL (reference sequence). The ends were cut back, 1 base at V and 5 bases at J, with 14 bases in the middle. This chain's CDR3 is CASSQAHRERTEAFF. For the CDR3, the DNA is TGTGCCAGCAGCCAAGCGCACAGGGAGCGGACTGAAGCTTTCTTT.

The chain has TRBV5-1 and TRBJ1-4; the match to TRBD1 covers 9 bases. With V trimmed by 4 bases and J by 0 bases, 10 bases remained unmatched. CDR1 and CDR2 (germline): SGHRS, YFSETQ. The CDR3 covers 18 residues. CDR3 region: CASSGSPGQGTTNEKLFF. The CDR3 nucleotides are TGCGCCAGCAGCGGCAGCCCGGGACAGGGAACAACTAATGAAAAACTGTTTTTT.

The genes are TRBV7-6 and TRBJ2-2; TRBD1 aligns across 8 bases. The ends lost 5 bases at V and 4 bases at J; junction bases unmatched: 15. CDR3 length: 18 amino acids. Germline V gene sequence: CDR1 SGHVS, CDR2 FNYEAQ. The DNA for the CDR3 is TGTGCCAGCAGCGCCTCGGGACAGGCGTGGTCGGGCACCGGGGAGCTGTTTTTT. This gives the protein CASSASGQAWSGTGELFF.

Turning to this clone: Other nucleotide sequences in the sample specify the same CDR3. V is TRBV5-4 and J is TRBJ2-7, with TRBD1 identical over 8 bases. V dropped 0 bases and J dropped 2; count of bases not matched to a gene: 1. Germline loops: CDR1 SGHNT, CDR2 YYREEE (reference sequence). This CDR3 spans 14 amino acids. As DNA, the CDR3 is TGTGCCAGCAGCTTGGAACAGGGGGCCTACGAGCAGTACTTC. As protein: CASSLEQGAYEQYF.

The chain links TRBV28 to TRBJ1-2, with 7 bases fitting TRBD1. V was pared by 2 bases and J by 8 bases, with 8 bases of the junction left unmatched. The germline CDR1 and CDR2 sequences are MDHEN and SYDVKM. The length of the CDR3 is 14 residues. CDR3 DNA: TGTGCCAGCAGTTTAACAGGGGTGCTATCCGGCTACACCTTC. Encoded protein: CASSLTGVLSGYTF.

The chain couples TRBV23-1 to TRBJ1-4; no definite D call. TRBV23-1 is annotated as an ORF whose role is uncertain. The length of the CDR3 is 16 residues. Trimming took off 5 bases at V and 8 bases at J, with 21 bases between the two ends. DNA for the CDR3: TGCGCCAGCAGTAAAGACCGGGGAAGGTGGAACGAAAAACTGTTTTTT. This encodes CASSKDRGRWNEKLFF.

This chain uses TRBV5-1 with TRBJ2-5; D not certain. V was pared by 2 bases and J by 2 bases, with 10 bases between. CDR3 length: 14 amino acids. CDR1 SGHRS and CDR2 YFSETQ come from the germline V gene. This CDR3 is CASSFPDPQETQYF. CDR3 coding DNA: TGCGCCAGCAGCTTTCCAGATCCGCAAGAGACCCAGTACTTC. Looking up the rest from reference TRBV5-1 and TRBJ2-5 gives the full variable domain: KAGVTQTPRYLIKTRGQQVTLSCSPISGHRSVSWYQQTPGQGLQFLFEYFSETQRNKGNFPGRFSGRQFSNSRSEMNVSTLELGDSALYLCASSFPDPQETQYFGPGTRLLVL.

The chain combines TRBV7-2 with TRBJ1-2, with TRBD1 identical over 9 bases. CDR3 length equals 14 residues. From germline, CDR1 is SGHTA and CDR2 FQGNSA. V shed 1 base and J 5 bases; nucleotides not matched to a gene: 2. Here the CDR3 reads CASSLEDRGYGYTF. In nucleotides, the CDR3 is TGTGCCAGCAGCTTAGAGGACAGGGGATATGGCTACACCTTC.

V gene TRBV19 combines with J gene TRBJ1-2, with TRBD1 matching over 9 bases. Germline V gives CDR1 LNHDA, CDR2 SQIVND (reference sequence). The CDR3 contains 13 residues. J was trimmed by 8 bases and V by 4 bases; bases with no gene match: 5. This chain's CDR3 is CASSTGQGTGYTF. The CDR3 DNA is TGTGCCAGTAGTACGGGACAGGGAACCGGCTACACCTTC.

This clone was observed a handful of times. V usage is TRBV6-5 and J usage is TRBJ1-5, with 10 bases identical to TRBD1. Germline V gene lookup returns CDR1 MNHEY and CDR2 SVGAGI. The CDR3 extends over 16 amino acids. V was clipped by 4 bases and J by 6 bases; unmatched bases: 9. CDR3 residues: CASSSRGQGESQPQHF. The CDR3 DNA is TGTGCCAGCAGTTCCCGAGGACAGGGGGAAAGTCAGCCCCAGCATTTT.

The chain recombines TRBV6-5 with TRBJ1-4; 9 nucleotides agree with TRBD1. Germline V gene sequence: CDR1 MNHEY, CDR2 SVGAGI. With 0 bases clipped from V and 6 bases from J, the junction kept 2 bases outside the gene matches. The CDR3 contains 15 residues. The CDR3 nucleotides are TGTGCCAGCAGTTACTCCCGGACAGGGGATGAAAAACTGTTTTTT. This sequence encodes CASSYSRTGDEKLFF.

This clone showed up just once. This chain links TRBV19 with TRBJ2-3; 10 bases match TRBD2. This CDR3 has 15 residues. The trim removed 5 bases at V and 5 bases at J, leaving 7 bases unmatched. Germline values: CDR1 LNHDA, CDR2 SQIVND (reference sequence). The CDR3 protein is CASSGASGSQDTQYF. The CDR3 DNA reads TGTGCCAGTAGTGGGGCTAGCGGGAGTCAAGATACGCAGTATTTT.

Points on this clone: Other DNA sequences from this sample encode an identical CDR3 as well. This sequence joins TRBV18 and TRBJ2-7; D perhaps matches TRBD1 (6 bases). Trimming removed 6 bases at V and 1 base at J, with 10 bases between. Germline V gene data show CDR1 as KGHSH and CDR2 as LQKENI. The CDR3 sequence is 13 residues long. Written as DNA, the CDR3 is TGTGCCAGCTCCCCTGGACAGTCCTACGAGCAGTACTTC. It encodes CASSPGQSYEQYF.

The chain couples TRBV6-2 or TRBV6-3 to TRBJ2-2; 9 positions agree with TRBD1. J was trimmed by 4 bases and V by 4 bases; bases with no gene match: 4. The CDR3 covers 15 residues. Germline V gives CDR1 MNHEY, CDR2 SVGEGT. The CDR3: CASSSQGASTGELFF. In DNA form, the CDR3 reads TGTGCCAGCAGTTCACAGGGGGCGTCCACCGGGGAGCTGTTTTTT.

The rearrangement links TRBV19 to TRBJ1-6; 7 bases match TRBD1. V gave up 5 bases and J gave up 8 bases; unmatched junction bases: 9. Per the germline V gene, CDR1 is LNHDA and CDR2 is SQIVND (reference sequence). The CDR3 totals 15 residues. The CDR3 DNA sequence: TGTGCCAGTAGTTCGAGAGGGGGCGTTTATTCACCCCTCCACTTT. Translating it yields CASSSRGGVYSPLHF.

This clone was seen a few times. The chain links TRBV2 to TRBJ1-4, with D perhaps matching TRBD1 (6 bases). CDR1 and CDR2 from the germline V gene are SNHLY and FYNNEI. V was shortened by 4 bases and J by 8 bases, with 17 bases between the two germline ends. The CDR3 contains 15 residues. The CDR3 DNA reads TGTGCCAGCAGTGTGGGACAAGGTGTAGCGGAAAAACTGTTTTTT. Translating gives CASSVGQGVAEKLFF.

Remarks on this clone: One junction end disagrees with the germline gene, perhaps due to a read error. This sequence joins TRBV7-7 and TRBJ2-5; TRBD2 matches 12 bases. There are 15 residues in the CDR3. Germline V gene sequence: CDR1 SSHAT, CDR2 FNYEAQ (reference sequence). The CDR3 sequence: CASSPSGREEETQYF. CDR3 nucleotide sequence: TGTGCTAGCAGCCCTAGCGGGAGGGAGGAAGAGACCCAGTACTTC.

This chain joins TRBV2 and TRBJ1-4, with a weak D call TRBD1 (5 bases). The V and J ends lost 1 base and 0 bases respectively, with 6 bases between them. The CDR3 contains 15 residues. From germline, CDR1 is SNHLY and CDR2 FYNNEI. CDR3 in amino acids: CASSEDRTTNEKLFF. CDR3 DNA sequence: TGTGCCAGCAGTGAAGACAGGACAACTAATGAAAAACTGTTTTTT.

The chain recombines TRBV27 with TRBJ2-1, with a tentative D call TRBD2 (6 bases). Germline CDR1 and CDR2: MNHEY and SMNVEV (reference sequence). V shed 5 bases and J shed 12 bases, with 17 bases lying between them. This CDR3 region has 13 residues. The CDR3 nucleotides read TGTGCCAGCAGTGAATTCGGACTATCAGGGCAGTTCTTC. Its protein product is CASSEFGLSGQFF.

This chain uses TRBV3-1 (or the pseudogene TRBV3-2) with TRBJ1-2; 12 bases are shared with TRBD1. V dropped 2 bases and J dropped 5; count of bases not matched to a gene: 9. This CDR3 is built from 17 residues. The germline V gene has CDR1 LGHDT and CDR2 YNNKEL (reference sequence). The chain's CDR3 is CASSQRGQGAGGYGYTF. CDR3 bases: TGTGCCAGCAGCCAAAGGGGACAGGGGGCTGGGGGGTATGGCTACACCTTC.

The chain employs TRBV7-3 and TRBJ2-7; weak D call: TRBD2 (7 bases). Germline assignment: CDR1 SGHTA and CDR2 FQGTGA. Trimming took 8 bases from V and 3 from J, leaving 20 bases between them. This CDR3 is built from 15 residues. CDR3 sequence: CASSRGPGGDYEQYF. The CDR3 coding sequence is TGTGCCAGCTCCCGGGGGCCGGGAGGAGACTACGAGCAGTACTTC.